Below, one T cell receptor (beta chain) is given with its context. Its matching antigen is unknown. As the sequencing template, cDNA was produced by extracting RNA and reverse transcribing it. Assay used: immunoSEQ multiplex PCR; TCRdb lists only in-frame clones, some missing. The sample holds around 82,000 clones; roughly half are singletons and the top ten take about 6%. The data originate from a study of CD8+ T cells in alopecia areata. Study findings and constraints: Higher clonality and more expanded CD8+ clones appeared in lesional than normal scalp. Mice gave a clearer picture of TCR sharing than patients did, possibly for HLA-related reasons.

CD4+ and CD8+ T cells were sorted from PBMCs. Germline V gives CDR1 MGHRA, CDR2 YSYEKL. The CDR3 consists of 16 residues. The V end lost 4 bases, the J end lost 2 bases, and 16 bases lay between the germline ends. This TCR derives from a human donor with alopecia areata. The rearrangement links TRBV4-1 to TRBJ2-3; D remains ambiguous. Sequencing was done on a sample of NKG2D-high CD8+ T cells sorted from blood. The CDR3 spells CASSREFFGPTDTQYF. In DNA, the CDR3 is TGCGCCAGCAGCCGAGAATTCTTCGGGCCCACAGATACGCAGTATTTT.